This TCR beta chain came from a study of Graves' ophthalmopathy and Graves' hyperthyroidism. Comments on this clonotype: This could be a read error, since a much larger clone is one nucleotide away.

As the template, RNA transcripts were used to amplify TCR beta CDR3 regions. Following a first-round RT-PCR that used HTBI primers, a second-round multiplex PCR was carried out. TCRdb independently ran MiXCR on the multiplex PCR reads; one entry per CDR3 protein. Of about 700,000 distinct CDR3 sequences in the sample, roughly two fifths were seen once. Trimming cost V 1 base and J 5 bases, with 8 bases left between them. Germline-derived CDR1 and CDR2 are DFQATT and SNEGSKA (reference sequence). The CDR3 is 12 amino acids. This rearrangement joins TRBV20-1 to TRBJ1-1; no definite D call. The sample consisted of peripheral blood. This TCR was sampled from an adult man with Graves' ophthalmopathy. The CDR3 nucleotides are TGCAGTGCTAGAGGCGAGCGGACTGAAGCTTTCTTT. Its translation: CSARGERTEAFF.